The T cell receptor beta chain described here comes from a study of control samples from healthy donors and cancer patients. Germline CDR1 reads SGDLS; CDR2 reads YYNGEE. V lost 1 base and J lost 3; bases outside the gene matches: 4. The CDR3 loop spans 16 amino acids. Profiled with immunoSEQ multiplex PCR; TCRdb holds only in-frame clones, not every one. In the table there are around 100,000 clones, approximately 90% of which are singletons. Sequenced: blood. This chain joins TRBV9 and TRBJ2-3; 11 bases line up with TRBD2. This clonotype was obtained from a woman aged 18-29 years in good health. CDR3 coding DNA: TGTGCCAGCAGCGTAAGTAGCGGGGGGGCGACAGATACGCAGTATTTT. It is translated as CASSVSSGGATDTQYF.